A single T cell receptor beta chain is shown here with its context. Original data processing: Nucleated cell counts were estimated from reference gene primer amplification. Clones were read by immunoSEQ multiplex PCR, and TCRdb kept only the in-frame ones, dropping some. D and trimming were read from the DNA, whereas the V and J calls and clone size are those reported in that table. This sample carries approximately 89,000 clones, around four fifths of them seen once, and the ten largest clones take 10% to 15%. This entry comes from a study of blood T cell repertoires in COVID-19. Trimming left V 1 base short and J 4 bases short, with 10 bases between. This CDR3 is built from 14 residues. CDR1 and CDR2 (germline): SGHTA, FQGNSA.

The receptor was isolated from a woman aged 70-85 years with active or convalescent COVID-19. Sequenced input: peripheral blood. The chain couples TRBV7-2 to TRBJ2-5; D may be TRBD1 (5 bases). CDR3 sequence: CASSLGYRRETQYF. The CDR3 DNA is TGTGCCAGCAGCTTAGGGTACAGGAGAGAGACCCAGTACTTC.